The 15 T cell receptor beta chains reported below all come from one sample, sequenced in a study of CD8+CD57+ T cells in acquired aplastic anemia. For CDR3 and TCR beta VDJ profiling, genomic DNA was the template used. TCRdb processed the reads anew with MiXCR; each CDR3 protein has one entry. The sample lists under 250,000 distinct CDR3 sequences; more than 45% were seen once. Whoever was chosen for sequencing had shown CD8+CD57+ cell expansion by flow cytometry. Material for sequencing was sorted CD4+, CD8+, or CD8+CD57+ T cells (not recorded which) from PBMCs. The receptors come from a human donor with aplastic anemia.

V usage is TRBV19 and J usage is TRBJ2-7, with 7 bases identical to TRBD1. This CDR3 is built from 14 residues. The V gene end was trimmed by 5 bases and the J gene end by 0 bases; junction bases not matched to a gene: 4. CDR1 is LNHDA and CDR2 is SQIVND in the germline V gene (reference sequence). The CDR3 protein is CASSARDSSYEQYF. Written as DNA, the CDR3 is TGTGCCAGTAGTGCCCGGGACAGCTCCTACGAGCAGTACTTC. Combining the CDR3 with reference TRBV19 and TRBJ2-7 gives the whole variable domain DGGITQSPKYLFRKEGQNVTLSCEQNLNHDAMYWYRQDPGQGLRLIYYSQIVNDFQKGDIAEGYSVSREKKESFPLTVTSAQKNPTAFYLCASSARDSSYEQYFGPGTRLTVT.

In this sample, this clonotype turned up many times. The V call is TRBV20-1, the J call TRBJ2-3; TRBD2 aligns across 9 bases. Per germline, CDR1 DFQATT and CDR2 SNEGSKA (reference sequence). V shed 0 bases and J 4 bases; nucleotides not matched to a gene: 11. The CDR3 consists of 17 residues. DNA of the CDR3: TGCAGTGCTAGAGATGGTAGCGGCGGGGGGGCGGCAGATACGCAGTATTTT. This encodes CSARDGSGGGAADTQYF.

This sequence joins TRBV19 and TRBJ2-7; TRBD2 matches at 8 bases. CDR1 is LNHDA, CDR2 SQIVND, per germline (reference sequence). The CDR3 runs to 14 residues. The junction had 3 bases not matched to a gene; V was cut back by 5 bases and J by 0 bases. CDR3 coding DNA: TGTGCCAGTAGTCCGGGGGGGATCTCCTACGAGCAGTACTTC. The encoded protein is CASSPGGISYEQYF.

This clonotype was picked up many times. This sequence joins TRBV7-9 and TRBJ2-2, with D possibly matching TRBD1 (6 bases). The CDR3 consists of 17 residues. CDR1 is SEHNR and CDR2 is FQNEAQ in the germline V gene (reference sequence). V was shortened by 5 bases and J by 7 bases, with 23 bases between the two germline ends. In DNA, the CDR3 is TGTGCCAGCAGCACGAACGCAGGGGTTCTGGGGCACGGGGAGCTGTTTTTT. This translates into CASSTNAGVLGHGELFF. The variable domain in full, completed from reference TRBV7-9 and TRBJ2-2, reads DTGVSQNPRHKITKRGQNVTFRCDPISEHNRLYWYRQTLGQGPEFLTYFQNEAQLEKSRLLSDRFSAERPKGSFSTLEIQRTEQGDSAMYLCASSTNAGVLGHGELFFGEGSRLTVL.

This clonotype showed up many times. J is TRBJ2-3 and V is TRBV9; TRBD1 matches at 11 bases. The junction had 11 bases not matched to a gene; V was cut back by 4 bases and J by 4 bases. From germline, CDR1 is SGDLS and CDR2 YYNGEE. The CDR3 sequence is 17 residues long. In DNA, the CDR3 is TGTGCCAGCAGCTCCCGCTTGGACAGGGGGCGATCAGATACGCAGTATTTT. Encoded protein: CASSSRLDRGRSDTQYF.

This clonotype was counted only a few times. V and J are TRBV7-8 and TRBJ2-7; 9 bases are shared with TRBD1. The ends lost 1 base at V and 2 bases at J; junction bases unmatched: 6. Germline V gene lookup returns CDR1 SGHVS and CDR2 FQNEAQ. This CDR3 spans 16 amino acids. CDR3 protein: CASSLGPTGGTYEQYF. The CDR3 region has the DNA TGTGCCAGCAGCTTAGGCCCCACAGGGGGCACCTACGAGCAGTACTTC.

The sample holds a few counts of this clonotype. The chain carries TRBV28 and TRBJ2-7; 9 bases are a match to TRBD1. The CDR3 length is 13 residues. With V trimmed by 3 bases and J by 11 bases, 8 bases remained unmatched. Germline CDR1 reads MDHEN; CDR2 reads SYDVKM. CDR3 in amino acids: CASSFPRDRDEYF. Here the CDR3 DNA reads TGTGCCAGCAGTTTCCCTCGGGACAGGGATGAGTACTTC.

J is TRBJ2-7 and V is TRBV15, with D possibly being TRBD1 or TRBD2 (5 bases each). The CDR3 extends over 15 amino acids. CDR1 is LNHNV, CDR2 YYDKDF, per germline (reference sequence). Between the trimmed V and J ends, which lost 3 bases and 6 bases, there was a span of 18 bases. DNA of the CDR3: TGTGCCACCAGCAGGGGCGGGCAGGGCAAAGGCGAGCAGTACTTC. It translates to CATSRGGQGKGEQYF.

The chain carries TRBV5-1 and TRBJ1-2; D unresolved. The CDR3 totals 12 residues. Germline CDR1 is SGHRS and CDR2 is YFSETQ. V gave up 2 bases and J gave up 6 bases, with 8 bases separating them. The CDR3 nucleotides read TGCGCCAGCAGCTTAGCAGGCGATGGCTACACCTTC. Translating gives CASSLAGDGYTF.

This clonotype was observed at least ten times. The chain has TRBV7-9 and TRBJ2-1; 11 nucleotides match TRBD2. Germline V CDR1 and CDR2: SEHNR, FQNEAQ (reference sequence). This CDR3 comprises 17 residues. With V trimmed by 5 bases and J by 1 base, 7 bases remained unmatched. CDR3 bases: TGTGCCAGCAGCCCCCCGCTAGCGGGAGGATCCTACAATGAGCAGTTCTTC. Its protein product is CASSPPLAGGSYNEQFF.

This clonotype was picked up many times. The genes are TRBV6-6 and TRBJ2-4; no definite D call. Germline V gives CDR1 MNHNY, CDR2 SVGAGI (reference sequence). The CDR3 runs to 11 residues. V dropped 5 bases and J dropped 6 bases, with 5 bases sitting between them. The DNA for the CDR3 is TGTGCCAGCAGTAGAACAAACATTCAGTACTTC. This encodes CASSRTNIQYF.

The chain combines TRBV10-3 with TRBJ1-1; 8 bases map to TRBD1. CDR3 length: 14 residues. Trimming cost V 7 bases and J 4 bases; bases outside gene matches: 8. Per germline, CDR1 ENHRY and CDR2 SYGVKD. CDR3 sequence (DNA): TGTGCCATCACCCCGGACAGGGCGGGCACTGAAGCTTTCTTT. As protein: CAITPDRAGTEAFF.

CDR3 region: CAVSEGGNGYTF. CDR3 DNA: TGTGCCGTCTCAGAGGGAGGGAATGGCTACACCTTC. The rearrangement links TRBV25-1 to TRBJ1-2; D ambiguous. Germline CDR1 MGHDK, CDR2 SYGVNS. V was shortened by 11 bases and J by 6 bases, with 16 bases between the two germline ends. The CDR3 extends over 12 amino acids.

The chain carries TRBV15 and TRBJ2-1; 9 bases are a match to TRBD2. Germline V gene data show CDR1 as LNHNV and CDR2 as YYDKDF (reference sequence). V trimming: 3 bases; J trimming: 5 bases; junction bases outside the gene matches: 11. The CDR3 is 17 residues long. The CDR3 sequence is CATSSPPGLAAHNEQFF. In DNA, the CDR3 is TGTGCCACCAGCAGTCCTCCGGGACTAGCTGCCCACAATGAGCAGTTCTTC.

On this clonotype: Given a much more abundant clone one base away, this may be a read error. V usage is TRBV25-1 and J usage is TRBJ2-2; D perhaps matches TRBD2 (5 bases). The length of the CDR3 is 15 residues. Germline values: CDR1 MGHDK, CDR2 SYGVNS. Here the CDR3 DNA reads TGTGCCAGCAGTTTCGGTCAGTCTTACACCGGGGAGCGGTTTTTT. It is translated as CASSFGQSYTGERFF.